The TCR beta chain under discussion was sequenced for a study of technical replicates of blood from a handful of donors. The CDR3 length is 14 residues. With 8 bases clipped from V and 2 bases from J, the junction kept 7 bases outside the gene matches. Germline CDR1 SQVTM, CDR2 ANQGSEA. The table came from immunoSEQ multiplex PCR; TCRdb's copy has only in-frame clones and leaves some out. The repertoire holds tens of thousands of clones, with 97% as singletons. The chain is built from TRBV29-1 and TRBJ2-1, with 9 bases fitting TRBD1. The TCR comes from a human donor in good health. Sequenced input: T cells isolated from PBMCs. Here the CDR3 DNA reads TGCAGCCCCAGGGACAGGGTTACCTACAATGAGCAGTTCTTC. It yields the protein CSPRDRVTYNEQFF.